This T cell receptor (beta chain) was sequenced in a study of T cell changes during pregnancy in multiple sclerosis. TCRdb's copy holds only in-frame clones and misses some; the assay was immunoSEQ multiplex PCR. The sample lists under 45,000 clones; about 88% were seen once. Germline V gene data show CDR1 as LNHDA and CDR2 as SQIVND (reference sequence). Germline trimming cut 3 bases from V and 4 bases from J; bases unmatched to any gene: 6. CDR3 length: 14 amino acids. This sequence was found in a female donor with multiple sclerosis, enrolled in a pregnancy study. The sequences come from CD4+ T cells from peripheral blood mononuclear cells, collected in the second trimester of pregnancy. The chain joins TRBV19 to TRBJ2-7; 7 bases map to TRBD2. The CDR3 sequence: CASSMGGRRYEQYF. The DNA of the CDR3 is TGTGCCAGTAGTATGGGAGGGAGACGGTACGAGCAGTACTTC.